Sequencing of this T cell receptor beta chain was carried out in a study of T cells in Graves' hyperthyroidism and ophthalmopathy. In its sample, this clonotype was seen a few times. Its specificity is not known. Hyperthyroidism, newly diagnosed and lasting under 2 months, affected patients aged 18 to 65. Diagnostic assessment was based on clinical symptoms, serum thyroxine and TRAb, thyroid ultrasound and orbital computed tomography. Study-level findings and limits: In blood, most of the thyroid clonotypes expanded above 0.001 were also present.

What was amplified from RNA transcripts were TCR beta CDR3 regions. Primed by the HTBI set, a first-round RT-PCR was run on the TCR CDR3. MiXCR, applied by TCRdb to the multiplex PCR reads, yields one record per CDR3 protein. The repertoire holds 500,000 to 700,000 distinct CDR3 sequences, with approximately 15% as singletons. This CDR3 is 14 amino acids long. Germline lookup yields CDR1 KGHDR and CDR2 SFDVKD. With 4 bases removed from V and 5 bases from J, the gap between germline ends came to 13 bases. The sequence came from a woman under 30 with Graves' hyperthyroidism. V is TRBV24-1 and J is TRBJ1-2, with D maybe TRBD1 (5 bases). The sample was blood. The CDR3 DNA reads TGTGCCACCAGTGAAGACAGAGCTCCATATGGCTACACCTTC. Amino acids: CATSEDRAPYGYTF.